This record concerns one TCR beta chain sequence. The target antigen is unknown. Both 60 Vbeta primers and 13 Jbeta primers went into the PCR. The assay was immunoSEQ multiplex PCR, and TCRdb's table has in-frame clones only and misses some. The sample lists 95,000 to 100,000 clones; roughly 80% were seen once. CDR1 is DFQATT, CDR2 SNEGSKA, per germline (reference sequence). There are 11 residues in the CDR3. Trimming removed 4 bases from V and 8 bases from J, with 8 bases in between. The data are from a study of cytomegalovirus exposure and HLA in healthy donors. Study-wide findings and caveats: Data from an earlier analysis indicated that most TCR beta V segments were productive either about 90% or about 30% of the time. A later analysis linked a missense DCLRE1C variant to TCR beta V- and J-gene trimming. It was shown in a later analysis that HLA-associated TCR beta chains were more clonally expanded than other, equally common chains. TCR association rates varied by HLA locus in a later analysis, with DRB1 highest and HLA-C lowest.

Sequencing input: PBMCs. The sequence was collected from a man aged 55 to 70 in good health and CMV-seropositive. The chain employs TRBV20-1 and TRBJ1-4, with a weak D call TRBD1 (6 bases). The CDR3 DNA sequence: TGCAGTGCTACTACAGGGGAAAAACTGTTTTTT. Translated: CSATTGEKLFF.